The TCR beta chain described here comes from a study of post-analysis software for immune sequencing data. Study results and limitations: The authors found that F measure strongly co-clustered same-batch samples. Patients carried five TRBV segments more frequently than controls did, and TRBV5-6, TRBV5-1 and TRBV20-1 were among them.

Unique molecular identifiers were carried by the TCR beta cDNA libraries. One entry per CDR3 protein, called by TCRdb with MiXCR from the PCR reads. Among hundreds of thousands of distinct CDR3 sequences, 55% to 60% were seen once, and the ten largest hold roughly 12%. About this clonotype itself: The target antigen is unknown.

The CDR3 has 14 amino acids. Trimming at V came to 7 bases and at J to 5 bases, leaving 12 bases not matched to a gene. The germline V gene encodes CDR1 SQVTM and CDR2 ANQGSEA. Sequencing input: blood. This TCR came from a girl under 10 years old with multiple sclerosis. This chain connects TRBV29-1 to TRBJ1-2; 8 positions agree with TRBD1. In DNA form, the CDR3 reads TGCAGCGACCGAGATGCAGGGGGCGGTTATGGCTACACCTTC. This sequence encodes CSDRDAGGGYGYTF.